The clone carrying this T cell receptor (beta chain) was found many times. What it binds is not known. CDR3 length equals 14 residues. V lost 2 bases, J lost 0 bases, and 9 bases lay in between. The germline V gene encodes CDR1 DFQATT and CDR2 SNEGSKA (reference sequence). The data were taken from a study of T cells in Graves' hyperthyroidism and ophthalmopathy. General study results and limits: By a 13 V-J model, ophthalmopathy was set apart from stable hyperthyroidism.

Duration under 3 months, a NOSPECS grade of at least 4, and a Clinical Activity Score of at least 3 characterized the ophthalmopathy patients. Fresh 10 ml peripheral blood yielded PBMCs. Researchers took RNA transcripts and amplified the TCR beta CDR3 regions from them. The TCR CDR3 was amplified in a first-round RT-PCR using the HTBI primer set. TCRdb reprocessed the multiplex PCR reads via MiXCR and lists one record per CDR3 protein. This sample yields hundreds of thousands of distinct CDR3 sequences, of which around 15% are seen a single time; 13% belongs to the top ten. Sequenced: blood. J is TRBJ2-3 and V is TRBV20-1; D is ambiguous. This TCR derives from a man between 18 and 29 years old with Graves' ophthalmopathy. The CDR3 DNA reads TGCAGTGCTAGAAGCCGGCTTAGCACAGATACGCAGTATTTT. Encoded protein: CSARSRLSTDTQYF.